A single sample gave rise to the 19 T cell receptor beta chains below, sequenced in a study of tumor and adjacent non-tumor tissue in lung cancer. The template was RNA from unsorted bulk tissue. A modified ARM-PCR protocol with three rounds of nested PCR amplified TCRbeta. TCRdb ran MiXCR on the multiplex PCR reads and lists one entry per CDR3 protein. Among tens of thousands of distinct CDR3 sequences, approximately 79% were seen once, and the ten largest hold 13%. Material for sequencing was lung tumor tissue. The receptors were gathered from a woman between 45 and 65 years old with non-small cell lung cancer.

Comments on this clonotype: Since the CDR3 does not end with the conserved phenylalanine or tryptophan, this likely comes from a read error. The chain employs TRBV29-1 and TRBJ2-1; perhaps TRBD2 as D (5 bases). CDR3 length: 12 amino acids. The germline V and J ends were trimmed by 4 bases and 6 bases, with 10 bases remaining between them. Per germline, CDR1 SQVTM and CDR2 ANQGSEA. CDR3 DNA: TGCAGCGTTGGGCGTGGGAGCAATGAGCAGTTCCTC. Its protein is CSVGRGSNEQFL.

This clonotype was observed a few times. The conserved phenylalanine or tryptophan normally closing the CDR3 is absent here, so this likely arose from a read error. Because the CDR3's place on the DNA is in doubt, the DNA is left out and the CDR3 is given as listed by TCRdb. This rearrangement joins TRBV11-2 to TRBJ2-7; the table's TRBD2 call for D was not verified on the DNA. The CDR3 totals 15 residues, both ends included. Germline CDR1 is SGHAT and CDR2 is FQNNGV. The CDR3 protein is CPSSPWASGSYEQYL.

About this clonotype: With a much larger clone just one base away, this may be a read error. The V gene is TRBV12-3 or TRBV12-4, the J gene TRBJ1-2; D remains unclear. The CDR3 sequence is 15 residues long. The CDR3 nucleotides are TGTGTCAGCAGTTTACAGAGGGCCCACGGATATGGCTACACCTTC. Its protein is CVSSLQRAHGYGYTF.

Details on this clonotype: The junction does not match germline at one end; this may be a read error. J is TRBJ2-7 and V is TRBV6-5, with 7 bases identical to TRBD2. CDR1 and CDR2 (germline): MNHEY, SVGAGI. This CDR3 has 15 amino acids. The CDR3: CASGYSAGVTYERYF. The CDR3 DNA is TGTGCCAGCGGTTACTCGGCGGGAGTTACCTACGAGCGGTACTTC.

Regarding this clonotype: Compared with germline, one end of the junction differs, possibly owing to a read error. The chain carries TRBV11-2 and TRBJ2-1, with D perhaps matching TRBD1 (6 bases). The V gene's germline CDR1 is SGHAT and CDR2 FQNNGV. The CDR3 length is 15 residues. The CDR3 DNA follows: TGTGCCAACAGTTTAGAATCGGGACAATACAATGAGCGGTCCTTC. Protein product: CANSLESGQYNERSF. The variable domain in full, completed from reference TRBV11-2 and TRBJ2-1, reads EAGVAQSPRYKIIEKRQSVAFWCNPISGHATLYWYQQILGQGPKLLIQFQNNGVVDDSQLPKDRFSAERLKGVDSTLKIQPAKLEDSAVYLCANSLESGQYNERSFGPGTRLTVL.

Concerning this clonotype: At one boundary the junction diverges from the germline segment, which might be a read error. This chain's CDR3 is CSVDISMNSPLHF. The CDR3 nucleotides are TGTAGCGTTGATATTAGTATGAATTCACCCCTCCACTTT. J is TRBJ1-6 and V is TRBV29-1; D gene uncertain. The CDR3 has 13 residues. The germline V gene has CDR1 SQVTM and CDR2 ANQGSEA.

CDR3 region: CAWTESSYNSPLHF. CDR3 sequence (DNA): TGTGCCTGGACAGAGAGTTCCTATAATTCACCCCTCCACTTT. V gene TRBV30 combines with J gene TRBJ1-6; D not certain. Trimming shortened V by 4 bases and J by 1 base, and 8 bases separated the two germline ends. CDR1 and CDR2 (germline): GTSNPN, SVGIG (reference sequence). This CDR3 is built from 14 residues. The entire variable domain, with the rest obtained from reference TRBV30 and TRBJ1-6, is as follows: SQTIHQWPATLVQPVGSPLSLECTVEGTSNPNLYWYRQAAGRGLQLLFYSVGIGQISSEVPQNLSASRPQDRQFILSSKKLLLSDSGFYLCAWTESSYNSPLHFGNGTRLTVT.

This clonotype is a singleton in its sample. One end of the junction is discordant with germline, which a read error may explain. The rearrangement joins TRBV20-1 to TRBJ2-7; possibly TRBD1 or TRBD2 for D (5 bases each). The CDR3 is made up of 13 amino acids. CDR1 is DFQATT and CDR2 is SNEGSKA in the germline V gene (reference sequence). The CDR3 here is CSANRADIYEEYF. The DNA for the CDR3 is TGCAGTGCAAACCGAGCGGACATTTACGAGGAGTACTTC.

The rearrangement joins TRBV11-3 to TRBJ2-1, with D maybe TRBD1 (6 bases). Per germline, CDR1 SGHNT and CDR2 YENEEA. The CDR3 runs 13 residues. CDR3 loop: CLSSLGQNNEQFF. The CDR3 coding sequence is TGTCTCAGCAGCTTAGGACAGAATAATGAGCAGTTCTTC.

This clonotype was detected many times. The chain has TRBV6-6 and TRBJ2-6; a weak D match, TRBD2 (6 bases). CDR1 is MNHNY and CDR2 is SVGAGI in the germline V gene (reference sequence). This CDR3 spans 15 amino acids. Trimming removed 5 bases from V and 3 bases from J, with 11 bases in between. The CDR3 loop is CASSPGGNGANVLTF. In nucleotides, the CDR3 is TGTGCCAGCAGTCCCGGGGGAAATGGGGCCAACGTCCTGACTTTC.

The chain is built from TRBV5-4 and TRBJ2-7; a weak D match, TRBD2 (6 bases). The CDR3 is 17 residues long. V dropped 4 bases and J dropped 10 bases, with 30 bases sitting between them. Germline V CDR1 and CDR2: SGHNT, YYREEE (reference sequence). The CDR3 nucleotides are TGTGCCAGCAGCCCGGGACTTGCGGGACTCCAAAGAGGCGAACAGTACTTC. Its translation: CASSPGLAGLQRGEQYF. The full variable domain, rest sourced from reference TRBV5-4 and TRBJ2-7, is ETGVTQSPTHLIKTRGQQVTLRCSSQSGHNTVSWYQQALGQGPQFIFQYYREEENGRGNFPPRFSGLQFPNYSSELNVNALELDDSALYLCASSPGLAGLQRGEQYFGPGTRLTVT.

Note on this clonotype: Because it lacks the conserved phenylalanine or tryptophan at the end, this CDR3 is likely a read error. This rearrangement joins TRBV20-1 to TRBJ2-7; D is unclear. The V gene's germline CDR1 is DFQATT and CDR2 SNEGSKA (reference sequence). The V gene lost 3 bases and the J gene lost 4 bases, with 10 bases spanning the gap. This CDR3 has 12 residues. The CDR3 sequence: CSASVQRYEQYL. The CDR3 DNA is TGCAGTGCTAGTGTGCAGCGATACGAGCAGTACTTA.

Note on this clonotype: The CDR3 carries no conserved terminal phenylalanine or tryptophan, so it likely arises from a read error. The chain joins TRBV28 to TRBJ2-1, with TRBD2 matching over 11 bases. CDR3 length: 14 amino acids. Germline V gene sequence: CDR1 MDHEN, CDR2 SYDVKM. Trimming at V came to 10 bases and at J to 7 bases, leaving 9 bases not matched to a gene. CDR3 loop: CATSLLAGANEQFC. The CDR3 DNA is TGTGCCACTAGCTTACTAGCGGGAGCGAATGAGCAGTTCTGC.

This clonotype is labeled medium-sized. This chain joins TRBV4-2 and TRBJ2-2, with D unclear. Trimming left V 0 bases short and J 1 base short, with 9 bases between. The CDR3 sequence is 16 residues long. Germline V gene lookup returns CDR1 LGHNA and CDR2 YNFKEQ. The CDR3 DNA reads TGTGCCAGCAGCCAAGAATGGACGGAGAACACCGGGGAGCTGTTTTTT. Its translation is CASSQEWTENTGELFF.

As to this clonotype: A read error may produce the germline difference seen at one junction end. The chain joins TRBV4-2 to TRBJ2-7; either TRBD1 or TRBD2 may supply D (5 bases each). Germline CDR1 LGHNA, CDR2 YNFKEQ. The CDR3 runs 14 residues. The CDR3 coding sequence is TGTGCCATCAGCGAGGGTGCTGGGACCCACGAGCAGTACTTC. Amino acids: CAISEGAGTHEQYF.

In the case of this clonotype: Given a much more abundant clone one base away, this may be a read error. The J gene is TRBJ2-1, the V gene TRBV30; TRBD2 matches 7 bases. This CDR3 comprises 14 residues. Germline V lookup: CDR1 GTSNPN, CDR2 SVGIG (reference sequence). CDR3 loop: CARTIAGFYNEKFF. The DNA of the CDR3 is TGTGCCCGAACCATAGCGGGCTTTTACAATGAGAAGTTCTTC.

Notes on this clonotype: Mismatch with germline at one junction end may stem from a read error. The V gene is TRBV12-3 or TRBV12-4, the J gene TRBJ2-5; D remains ambiguous. The CDR3 spans 11 residues. CDR3 bases: TGTGCCAGCAGCTTTGGAGAGACCCAGTATTTC. This codes for CASSFGETQYF.

In regard to this clonotype: Lacking the conserved final phenylalanine or tryptophan, this CDR3 likely reflects a read error. The chain recombines TRBV11-2 with TRBJ2-1; D not resolved. Germline CDR1 and CDR2: SGHAT and FQNNGV. The CDR3 totals 12 residues. The CDR3, as DNA: TGTACCAGCAGCTTGGAACACTGCCAGCAGTTCTAC. Translating it yields CTSSLEHCQQFY.

About this clonotype: One junction end does not reproduce the germline sequence, and a read error may be involved. The CDR3 region has the DNA TGTGCCAGTGGGACGAAGGGAAAATGCTATCAGCCCCAACATTTT. Translation: CASGTKGKCYQPQHF. The chain has TRBV6-1 and TRBJ1-5; possibly TRBD1 for D (5 bases). This CDR3 spans 15 amino acids. Germline V gene data show CDR1 as MNHNS and CDR2 as SASEGT.